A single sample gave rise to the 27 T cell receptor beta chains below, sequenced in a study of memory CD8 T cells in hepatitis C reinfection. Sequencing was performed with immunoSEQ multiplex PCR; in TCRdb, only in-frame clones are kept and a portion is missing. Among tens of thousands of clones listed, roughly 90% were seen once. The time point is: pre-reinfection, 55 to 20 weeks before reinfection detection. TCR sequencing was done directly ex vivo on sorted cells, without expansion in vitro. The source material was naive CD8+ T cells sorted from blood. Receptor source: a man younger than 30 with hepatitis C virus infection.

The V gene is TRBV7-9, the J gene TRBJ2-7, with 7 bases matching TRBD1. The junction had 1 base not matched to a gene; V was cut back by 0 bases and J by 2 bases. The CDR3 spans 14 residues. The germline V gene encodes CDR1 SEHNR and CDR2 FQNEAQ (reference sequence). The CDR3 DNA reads TGTGCCAGCAGCTTAGCCGGGACAGCCTACGAGCAGTACGTC. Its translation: CASSLAGTAYEQYV.

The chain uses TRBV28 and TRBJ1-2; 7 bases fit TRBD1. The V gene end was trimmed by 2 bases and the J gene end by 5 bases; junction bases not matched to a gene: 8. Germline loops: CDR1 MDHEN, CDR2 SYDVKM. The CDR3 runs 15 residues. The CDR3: CASSLLADREYGYTF. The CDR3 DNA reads TGTGCCAGCAGTTTACTGGCAGACAGGGAATATGGCTACACCTTC.

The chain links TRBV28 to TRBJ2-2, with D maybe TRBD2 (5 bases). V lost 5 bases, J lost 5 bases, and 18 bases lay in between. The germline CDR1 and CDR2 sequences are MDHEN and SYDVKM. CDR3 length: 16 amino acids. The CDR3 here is CASSTTEGQGTGELFF. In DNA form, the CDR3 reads TGTGCCAGCAGTACCACCGAGGGCCAAGGGACCGGGGAGCTGTTTTTT.

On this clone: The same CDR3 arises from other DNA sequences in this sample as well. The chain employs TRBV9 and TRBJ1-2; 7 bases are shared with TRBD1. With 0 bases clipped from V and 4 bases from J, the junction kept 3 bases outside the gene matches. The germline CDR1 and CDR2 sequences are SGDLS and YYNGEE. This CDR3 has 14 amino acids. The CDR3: CASSVGGGSYGYTF. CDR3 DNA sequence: TGTGCCAGCAGCGTAGGAGGGGGCAGCTATGGCTACACCTTC. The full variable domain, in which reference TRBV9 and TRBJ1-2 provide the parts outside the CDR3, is DSGVTQTPKHLITATGQRVTLRCSPRSGDLSVYWYQQSLDQGLQFLIQYYNGEERAKGNILERFSAQQFPDLHSELNLSSLELGDSALYFCASSVGGGSYGYTFGSGTRLTVV.

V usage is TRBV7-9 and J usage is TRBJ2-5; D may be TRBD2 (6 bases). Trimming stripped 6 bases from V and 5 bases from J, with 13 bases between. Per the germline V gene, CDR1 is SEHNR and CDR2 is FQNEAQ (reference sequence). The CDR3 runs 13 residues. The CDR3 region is CASSAYGRETQYF. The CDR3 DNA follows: TGTGCCAGCAGTGCATATGGGAGGGAGACCCAGTACTTC.

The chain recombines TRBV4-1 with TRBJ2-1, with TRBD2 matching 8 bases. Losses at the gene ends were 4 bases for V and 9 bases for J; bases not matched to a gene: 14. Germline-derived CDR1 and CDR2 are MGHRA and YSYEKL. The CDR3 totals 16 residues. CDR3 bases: TGCGCCAGCAGCCCCTTAGGAGCGGGAGACGCCGCTGAGCAGTTCTTC. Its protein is CASSPLGAGDAAEQFF.

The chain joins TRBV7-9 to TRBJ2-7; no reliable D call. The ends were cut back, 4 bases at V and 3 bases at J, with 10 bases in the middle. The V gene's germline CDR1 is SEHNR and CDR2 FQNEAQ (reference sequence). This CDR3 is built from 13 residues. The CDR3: CASSSGLHYEQYF. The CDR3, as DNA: TGTGCCAGCAGCTCCGGTCTCCACTACGAGCAGTACTTC.

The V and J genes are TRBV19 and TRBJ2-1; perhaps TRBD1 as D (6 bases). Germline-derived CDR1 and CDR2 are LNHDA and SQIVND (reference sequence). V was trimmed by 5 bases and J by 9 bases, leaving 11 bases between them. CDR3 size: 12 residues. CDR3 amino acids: CASSPQGAEQFF. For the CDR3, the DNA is TGTGCCAGTAGTCCACAGGGTGCTGAGCAGTTCTTC.

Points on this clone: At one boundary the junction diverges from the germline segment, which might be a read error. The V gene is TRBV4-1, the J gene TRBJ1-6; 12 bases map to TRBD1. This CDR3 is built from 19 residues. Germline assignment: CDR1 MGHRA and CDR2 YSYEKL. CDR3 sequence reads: CASSQEGTGGELYDSPLHF. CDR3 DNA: TGCGCCAGCAGCCAAGAGGGGACAGGGGGCGAGCTCTATGATTCACCCCTCCACTTT.

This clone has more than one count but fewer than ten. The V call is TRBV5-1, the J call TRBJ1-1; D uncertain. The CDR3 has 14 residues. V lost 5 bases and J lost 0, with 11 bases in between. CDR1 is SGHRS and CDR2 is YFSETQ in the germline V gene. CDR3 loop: CASSIFSMNTEAFF. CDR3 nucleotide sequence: TGCGCCAGCAGTATCTTTTCTATGAACACTGAAGCTTTCTTT.

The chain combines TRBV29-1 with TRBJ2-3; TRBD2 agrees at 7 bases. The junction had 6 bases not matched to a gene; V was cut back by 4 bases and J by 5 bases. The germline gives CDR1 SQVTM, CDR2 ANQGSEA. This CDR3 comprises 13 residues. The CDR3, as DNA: TGCAGCGTTGTCCCTCCGGGGGGAGATACGCAGTATTTT. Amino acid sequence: CSVVPPGGDTQYF.

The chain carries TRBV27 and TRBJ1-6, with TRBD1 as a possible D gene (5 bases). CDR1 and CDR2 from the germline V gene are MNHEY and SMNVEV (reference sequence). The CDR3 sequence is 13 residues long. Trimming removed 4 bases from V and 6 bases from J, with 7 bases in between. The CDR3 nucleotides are TGTGCCAGCAGTTGGACATCTAATTCACCCCTCCACTTT. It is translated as CASSWTSNSPLHF.

This CDR3 reads CASGDGLAPSTDTQYF. CDR3 in DNA: TGTGCTAGTGGTGACGGACTAGCACCTAGCACAGATACGCAGTATTTT. The gene calls are TRBV12-5 and TRBJ2-3; 8 nucleotides agree with TRBD2. The length of the CDR3 is 16 residues. Trimming took 5 bases from V and 0 from J; bases not matched to a gene: 7. The germline CDR1 and CDR2 sequences are LGHNT and FRNRAP.

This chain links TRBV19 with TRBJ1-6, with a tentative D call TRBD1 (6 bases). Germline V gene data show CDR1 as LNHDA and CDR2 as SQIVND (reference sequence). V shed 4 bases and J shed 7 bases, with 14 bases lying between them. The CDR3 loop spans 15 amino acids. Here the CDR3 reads CASSTETGENSPLHF. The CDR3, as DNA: TGTGCCAGTAGTACTGAGACAGGAGAGAATTCACCCCTCCACTTT.

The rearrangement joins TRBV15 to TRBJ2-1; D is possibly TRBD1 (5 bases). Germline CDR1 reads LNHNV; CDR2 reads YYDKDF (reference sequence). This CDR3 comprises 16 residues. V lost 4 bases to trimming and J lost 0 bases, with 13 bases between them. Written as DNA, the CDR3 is TGTGCCACCAGCACCTTCGACAGCAGCTCCTACAATGAGCAGTTCTTC. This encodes CATSTFDSSSYNEQFF.

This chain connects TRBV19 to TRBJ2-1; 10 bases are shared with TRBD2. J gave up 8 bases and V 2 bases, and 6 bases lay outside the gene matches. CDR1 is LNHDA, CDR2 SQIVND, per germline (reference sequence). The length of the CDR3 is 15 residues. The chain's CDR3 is CASSINSGRVDEQFF. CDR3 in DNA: TGTGCCAGTAGTATAAACAGCGGGAGGGTGGATGAGCAGTTCTTC.

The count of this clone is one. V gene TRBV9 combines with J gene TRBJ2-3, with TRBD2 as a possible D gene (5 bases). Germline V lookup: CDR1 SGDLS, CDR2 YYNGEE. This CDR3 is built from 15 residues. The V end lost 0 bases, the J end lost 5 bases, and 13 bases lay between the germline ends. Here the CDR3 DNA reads TGTGCCAGCAGCGTAGGCGGTGGAGGTAAAGATACGCAGTATTTT. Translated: CASSVGGGGKDTQYF. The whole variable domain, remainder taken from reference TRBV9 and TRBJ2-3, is DSGVTQTPKHLITATGQRVTLRCSPRSGDLSVYWYQQSLDQGLQFLIQYYNGEERAKGNILERFSAQQFPDLHSELNLSSLELGDSALYFCASSVGGGGKDTQYFGPGTRLTVL.

The CDR3 nucleotides read TGTGCCAGCAGCCAAGGAGGGACAAGGGGGGAAAAACTGTTTTTT. The encoded protein is CASSQGGTRGEKLFF. The rearrangement links TRBV14 to TRBJ1-4, with D possibly being TRBD1 (6 bases). Trimming took off 1 base at V and 8 bases at J, with 14 bases between the two ends. CDR1 SGHDN and CDR2 FVKESK come from the germline V gene. CDR3 length equals 15 residues.

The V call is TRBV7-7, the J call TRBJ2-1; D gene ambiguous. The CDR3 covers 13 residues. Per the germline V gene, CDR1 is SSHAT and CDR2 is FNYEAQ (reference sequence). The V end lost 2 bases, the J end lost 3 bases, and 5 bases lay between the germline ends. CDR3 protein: CASSLTIYNEQFF. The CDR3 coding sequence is TGTGCCAGCAGCTTAACTATCTACAATGAGCAGTTCTTC.

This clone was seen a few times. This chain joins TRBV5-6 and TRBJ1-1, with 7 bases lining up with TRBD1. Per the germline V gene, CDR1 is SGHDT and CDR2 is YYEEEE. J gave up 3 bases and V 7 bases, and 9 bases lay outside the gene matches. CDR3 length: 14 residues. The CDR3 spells CASGNRRGYTEAFF. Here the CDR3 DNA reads TGTGCCAGCGGGAACCGCAGGGGGTACACTGAAGCTTTCTTT.

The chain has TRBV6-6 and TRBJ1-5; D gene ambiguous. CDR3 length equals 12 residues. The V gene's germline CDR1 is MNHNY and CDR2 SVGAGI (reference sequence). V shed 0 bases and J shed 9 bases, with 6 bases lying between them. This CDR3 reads CASSYSSGPQHF. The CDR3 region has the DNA TGTGCCAGCAGTTACTCGTCGGGGCCCCAGCATTTT.

The CDR3 DNA follows: TGTGCCAGCAGCCCCTCACGGGACACGACGGACGAGCAGTACTTC. As protein: CASSPSRDTTDEQYF. This rearrangement joins TRBV28 to TRBJ2-7; weak D call: TRBD1 (6 bases). This CDR3 region has 15 residues. Germline V gives CDR1 MDHEN, CDR2 SYDVKM. V lost 6 bases and J 5 bases, leaving 20 bases between the germline ends. Full variable domain (outside the CDR3, taken from reference TRBV28 and TRBJ2-7): DVKVTQSSRYLVKRTGEKVFLECVQDMDHENMFWYRQDPGLGLRLIYFSYDVKMKEKGDIPEGYSVSREKKERFSLILESASTNQTSMYLCASSPSRDTTDEQYFGPGTRLTVT.

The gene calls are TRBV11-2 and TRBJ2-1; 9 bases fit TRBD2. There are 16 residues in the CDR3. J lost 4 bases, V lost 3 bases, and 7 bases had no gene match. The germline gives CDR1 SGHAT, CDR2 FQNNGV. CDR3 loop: CASSLGLAGAYNEQFF. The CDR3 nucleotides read TGTGCCAGCAGCTTGGGTTTAGCGGGAGCGTACAATGAGCAGTTCTTC.

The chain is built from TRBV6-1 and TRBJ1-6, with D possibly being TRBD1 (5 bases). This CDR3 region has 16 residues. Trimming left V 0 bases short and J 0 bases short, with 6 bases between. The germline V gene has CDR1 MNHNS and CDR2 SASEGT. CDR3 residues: CASSEADSSYNSPLHF. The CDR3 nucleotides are TGTGCCAGCAGTGAAGCTGACAGCTCCTATAATTCACCCCTCCACTTT.

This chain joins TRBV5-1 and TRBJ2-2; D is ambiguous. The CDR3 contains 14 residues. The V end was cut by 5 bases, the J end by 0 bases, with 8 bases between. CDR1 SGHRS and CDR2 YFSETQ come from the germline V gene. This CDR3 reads CASRLFSNTGELFF. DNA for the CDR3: TGCGCCAGCAGGTTATTTTCGAACACCGGGGAGCTGTTTTTT.

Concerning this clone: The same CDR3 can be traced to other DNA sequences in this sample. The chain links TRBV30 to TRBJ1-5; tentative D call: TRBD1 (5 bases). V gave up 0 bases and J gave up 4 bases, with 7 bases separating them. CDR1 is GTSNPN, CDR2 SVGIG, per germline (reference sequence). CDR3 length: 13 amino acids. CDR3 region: CAWSVGGNQPQHF. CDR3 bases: TGTGCCTGGAGTGTTGGGGGGAATCAGCCCCAGCATTTT.

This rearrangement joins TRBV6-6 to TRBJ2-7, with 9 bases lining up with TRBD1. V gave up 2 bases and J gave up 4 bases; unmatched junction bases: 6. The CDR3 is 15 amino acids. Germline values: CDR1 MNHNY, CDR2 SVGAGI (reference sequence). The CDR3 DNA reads TGTGCCAGCAGTTACCCGACAGGGGGTGTTTACGAGCAGTACTTC. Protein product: CASSYPTGGVYEQYF.